Here is one T cell receptor beta chain with its context. The germline V gene encodes CDR1 MGHDK and CDR2 SYGVNS. The CDR3 covers 16 residues. V trimming: 7 bases; J trimming: 3 bases; junction bases outside the gene matches: 8. This entry belongs to a study of blood T cell repertoires in COVID-19. Study-wide context: The samples span acute and convalescent COVID-19 from the United States, Italy and Spain. In each case, the material was cDNA or gDNA derived from T cells, B-cell-depleted T cells, or PBMCs.

Seattle participants joined during active infection and were tracked over time. In the authors' methods: Reference gene primer amplification gave nucleated cell count estimates. Assay used: immunoSEQ multiplex PCR; TCRdb lists only in-frame clones, some missing. The DNA gave D and trimming, while V, J and clone size come from that table. The sample contains hundreds of thousands of clones, about 83% of which appear only once. This receptor was identified in an elderly woman with COVID-19, enrolled during active disease. The chain is built from TRBV25-1 and TRBJ1-3, with 11 bases fitting TRBD1. Sequencing was done on a sample of peripheral blood. CDR3 amino acids: CASTTGTGGYGNTIYF. The CDR3 DNA reads as TGTGCCAGCACCACCGGGACAGGGGGATATGGAAACACCATATATTTT. Using reference TRBV25-1 and TRBJ1-3 for the parts outside the CDR3, the full variable domain is EADIYQTPRYLVIGTGKKITLECSQTMGHDKMYWYQQDPGMELHLIHYSYGVNSTEKGDLSSESTVSRIRTEHFPLTLESARPSHTSQYLCASTTGTGGYGNTIYFGEGSWLTVV.